The clone carrying this T cell receptor beta chain was observed at least ten times. This sample was included in a study of CD8 T cells in ankylosing spondylitis. Via MiXCR, TCRdb re-called the 5' RACE reads, giving one row per CDR3 protein. This sample has roughly 180,000 distinct CDR3 sequences, with 13% found just once. Germline V gene sequence: CDR1 MNHEY, CDR2 SVGAGI. V lost 1 base and J lost 6; bases outside the gene matches: 6. The CDR3 has 15 amino acids. Sequenced sample: blood, either unsorted or a sorted T cell fraction (not recorded which). The receptor comes from a female donor with ankylosing spondylitis or in good health (not recorded which). The J gene is TRBJ1-2, the V gene TRBV6-5, with 9 bases identical to TRBD1. CDR3 in amino acids: CASSYFGTGKDGYTF. CDR3 DNA sequence: TGTGCCAGCAGTTACTTCGGGACAGGGAAAGATGGCTACACCTTC.